The rows below give T cell receptor beta chains drawn from one sample of a study of blood T cell repertoires in COVID-19. Sequencing was performed with immunoSEQ multiplex PCR; in TCRdb, only in-frame clones are kept and a portion is missing. This table has roughly 200,000 clones, more than 80% appearing once. The source material was PBMCs or T cells enriched from blood (not recorded which). All receptors derive from a man in his forties who had recovered from COVID-19. CDR3s include the opening cysteine and the closing phenylalanine or tryptophan. Each record gives: CDR3 DNA, CDR3 protein, CDR3 length, V gene, clone size, D gene, J gene. D genes are given only for firm matches. For some rows the clone size is stated as once, few or many, or as a class when expanded; others skip it.

CDR3 DNA: TGCGCCAGCAGCTTGGTGCAGGGTGGCTCACCCCTCCACTTT
CDR3 protein: CASSLVQGGSPLHF
CDR3 length: 14
V gene: TRBV5-1
clone size: -
D gene: -
J gene: TRBJ1-6

CDR3 DNA: TGTGCCAGTAGTATAGAAGGAGGCAGAGACACTGAAGCTTTCTTT
CDR3 protein: CASSIEGGRDTEAFF
CDR3 length: 15
V gene: TRBV19
clone size: -
D gene: -
J gene: TRBJ1-1

CDR3 DNA: TGTGCCAGCAGCTTACTCACAGATACGCAGTATTTT
CDR3 protein: CASSLLTDTQYF
CDR3 length: 12
V gene: TRBV7-2
clone size: -
D gene: -
J gene: TRBJ2-3

CDR3 DNA: TGTGCCAGCAGCGTAAAAGCAGCGGGGGGGTTAGAGACCCAGTACTTC
CDR3 protein: CASSVKAAGGLETQYF
CDR3 length: 16
V gene: TRBV9
clone size: -
D gene: TRBD2
J gene: TRBJ2-5

CDR3 DNA: TGTGCCAGCAGGGGGCGGGAGGATCAGCCCCAGCATTTT
CDR3 protein: CASRGREDQPQHF
CDR3 length: 13
V gene: TRBV2
clone size: -
D gene: -
J gene: TRBJ1-5

CDR3 DNA: TGTGCCAGTACCCCAAGCGGGCGGGGGGCCGGCAATGAGCAGTTCTTC
CDR3 protein: CASTPSGRGAGNEQFF
CDR3 length: 16
V gene: TRBV19
clone size: -
D gene: TRBD2
J gene: TRBJ2-1

CDR3 DNA: TGCGCCAGCAGCTTAACAGGGGGCTTGGGTCAGCCCCAGCATTTT
CDR3 protein: CASSLTGGLGQPQHF
CDR3 length: 15
V gene: TRBV5-1
clone size: -
D gene: TRBD1
J gene: TRBJ1-5

CDR3 DNA: TGTGCCAGCAGCTTGGGGGCGGGAATCAGCACCGGGGAGCTGTTTTTT
CDR3 protein: CASSLGAGISTGELFF
CDR3 length: 16
V gene: TRBV5-4
clone size: -
D gene: -
J gene: TRBJ2-2

CDR3 DNA: TGTGCCAGCAGCTCCCACCGGGTTTTAGTAGCGGGAGGGCCAAATGAGCAGTTCTTC
CDR3 protein: CASSSHRVLVAGGPNEQFF
CDR3 length: 19
V gene: TRBV11-2
clone size: -
D gene: TRBD2
J gene: TRBJ2-1

CDR3 DNA: TGTGCCATCAGTCCCGAGCGGAATGAAAAACTGTTTTTT
CDR3 protein: CAISPERNEKLFF
CDR3 length: 13
V gene: TRBV10-3
clone size: -
D gene: -
J gene: TRBJ1-4

CDR3 DNA: TGCGCCAGCAGCTTGTCAGGACAGACCTCTGGGGCCAACGTCCTGACTTTC
CDR3 protein: CASSLSGQTSGANVLTF
CDR3 length: 17
V gene: TRBV5-1
clone size: once
D gene: -
J gene: TRBJ2-6

CDR3 DNA: TGTGCCAGCAGTACGGGACAGGGCGAGGGCTACACCTTC
CDR3 protein: CASSTGQGEGYTF
CDR3 length: 13
V gene: TRBV6-5
clone size: -
D gene: TRBD1
J gene: TRBJ1-2

CDR3 DNA: TGTGCCTGTACGGCGGGACAGGGAGTTCTCGACTATGGCTACACCTTC
CDR3 protein: CACTAGQGVLDYGYTF
CDR3 length: 16
V gene: TRBV30
clone size: -
D gene: TRBD1
J gene: TRBJ1-2

CDR3 DNA: TGTGCCAGCAGCGTTGCAAGAGGCACTGAAGCTTTCTTT
CDR3 protein: CASSVARGTEAFF
CDR3 length: 13
V gene: TRBV3-1/TRBV3-2
clone size: once
D gene: -
J gene: TRBJ1-1

CDR3 DNA: TGTGCCAGCCAAGACGGAGACTATGGCTACACCTTC
CDR3 protein: CASQDGDYGYTF
CDR3 length: 12
V gene: TRBV6-5
clone size: -
D gene: -
J gene: TRBJ1-2

CDR3 DNA: TGTGCCAGTACCGCCACAGGGACTAGCACTGAAGCTTTCTTT
CDR3 protein: CASTATGTSTEAFF
CDR3 length: 14
V gene: TRBV19
clone size: -
D gene: -
J gene: TRBJ1-1

CDR3 DNA: TGTGCCAGCAGCCACCGGACAGGGTCTGGAAACACCATATATTTT
CDR3 protein: CASSHRTGSGNTIYF
CDR3 length: 15
V gene: TRBV5-8
clone size: -
D gene: TRBD1
J gene: TRBJ1-3

CDR3 DNA: TGCAGTGTTACAGGTATTATATCATACAATGAGCAGTTCTTC
CDR3 protein: CSVTGIISYNEQFF
CDR3 length: 14
V gene: TRBV29-1
clone size: -
D gene: -
J gene: TRBJ2-1

CDR3 DNA: TGTGCCAGCAGTTACGCCTCGGGGGAGGATACGCAGTATTTT
CDR3 protein: CASSYASGEDTQYF
CDR3 length: 14
V gene: TRBV6-5
clone size: few
D gene: -
J gene: TRBJ2-3

CDR3 DNA: TGCGCCAGCAGCTCAACAGGGGAAGCCTCTGGAAACACCATATATTTT
CDR3 protein: CASSSTGEASGNTIYF
CDR3 length: 16
V gene: TRBV5-1
clone size: -
D gene: TRBD1
J gene: TRBJ1-3

CDR3 DNA: TGTGCCAGCAGCTTGGTTGGGGGCGCGGAAGCTTTCTTT
CDR3 protein: CASSLVGGAEAFF
CDR3 length: 13
V gene: TRBV5-4
clone size: -
D gene: -
J gene: TRBJ1-1

CDR3 DNA: TGTGCCTGGACTCAACCCCCGGGAGGGGCTTCACCCCTCCACTTT
CDR3 protein: CAWTQPPGGASPLHF
CDR3 length: 15
V gene: TRBV30
clone size: -
D gene: -
J gene: TRBJ1-6